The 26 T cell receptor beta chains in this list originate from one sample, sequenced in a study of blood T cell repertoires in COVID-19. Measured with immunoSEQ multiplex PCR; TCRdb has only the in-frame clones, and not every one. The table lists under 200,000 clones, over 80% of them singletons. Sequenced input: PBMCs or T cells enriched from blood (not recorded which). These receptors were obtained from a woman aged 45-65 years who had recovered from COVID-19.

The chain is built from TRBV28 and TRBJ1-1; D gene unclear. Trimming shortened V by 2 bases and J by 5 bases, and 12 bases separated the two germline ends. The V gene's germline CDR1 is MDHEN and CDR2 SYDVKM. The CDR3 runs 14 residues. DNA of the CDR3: TGTGCCAGCAGTTTACTCGGAGCGCTGACTGAAGCTTTCTTT. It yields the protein CASSLLGALTEAFF.

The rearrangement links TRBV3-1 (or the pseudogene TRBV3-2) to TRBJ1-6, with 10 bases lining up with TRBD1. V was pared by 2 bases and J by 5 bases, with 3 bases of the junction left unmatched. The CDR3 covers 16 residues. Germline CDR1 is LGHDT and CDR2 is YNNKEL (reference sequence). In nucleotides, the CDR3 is TGTGCCAGCAGCCAATCGGACAGGGGGGATAATTCACCCCTCCACTTT. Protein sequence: CASSQSDRGDNSPLHF.

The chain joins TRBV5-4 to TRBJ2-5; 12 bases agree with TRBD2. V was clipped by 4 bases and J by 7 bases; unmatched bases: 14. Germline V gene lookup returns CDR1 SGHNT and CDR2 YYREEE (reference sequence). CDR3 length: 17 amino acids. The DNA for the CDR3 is TGTGCCAGCAGCCCTGCCCTAGCGGGAGGGGTTGGCGGGACCCAGTACTTC. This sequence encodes CASSPALAGGVGGTQYF.

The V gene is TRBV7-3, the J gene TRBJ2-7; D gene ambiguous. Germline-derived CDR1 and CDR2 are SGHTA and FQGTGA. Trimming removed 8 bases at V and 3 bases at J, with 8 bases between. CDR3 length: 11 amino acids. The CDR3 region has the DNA TGTGCCAGCTCCCTCGTCTACGAGCAGTACGTC. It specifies CASSLVYEQYV.

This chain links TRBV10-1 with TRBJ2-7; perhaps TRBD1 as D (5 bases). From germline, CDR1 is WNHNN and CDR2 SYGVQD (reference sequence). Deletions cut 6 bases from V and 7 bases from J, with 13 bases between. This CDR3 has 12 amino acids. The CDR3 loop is CASSSDTPEQYV. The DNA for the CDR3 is TGCGCCAGCAGCTCGGACACCCCGGAGCAGTACGTC.

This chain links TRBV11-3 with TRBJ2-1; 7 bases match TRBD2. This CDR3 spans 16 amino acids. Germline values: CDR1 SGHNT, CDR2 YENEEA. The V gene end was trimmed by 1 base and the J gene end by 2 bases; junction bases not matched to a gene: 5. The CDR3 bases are TGTGCCAGCAGCTTAGGGGGCGGGGGTACCTACAATGAGCAGTTCTTC. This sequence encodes CASSLGGGGTYNEQFF.

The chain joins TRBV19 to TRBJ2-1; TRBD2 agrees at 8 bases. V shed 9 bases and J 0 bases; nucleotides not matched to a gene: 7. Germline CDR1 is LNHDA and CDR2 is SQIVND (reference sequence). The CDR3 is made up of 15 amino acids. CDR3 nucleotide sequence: TGTGCCAGCGGGGAGGGACTAGTCTCCTACAATGAGCAGTTCTTC. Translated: CASGEGLVSYNEQFF.

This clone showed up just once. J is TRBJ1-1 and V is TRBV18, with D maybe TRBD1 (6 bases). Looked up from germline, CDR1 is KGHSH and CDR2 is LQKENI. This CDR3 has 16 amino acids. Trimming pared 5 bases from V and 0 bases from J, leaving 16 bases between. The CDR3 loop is CASSTRSQGMNTEAFF. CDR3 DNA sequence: TGTGCCAGCTCAACTAGAAGCCAGGGGATGAACACTGAAGCTTTCTTT.

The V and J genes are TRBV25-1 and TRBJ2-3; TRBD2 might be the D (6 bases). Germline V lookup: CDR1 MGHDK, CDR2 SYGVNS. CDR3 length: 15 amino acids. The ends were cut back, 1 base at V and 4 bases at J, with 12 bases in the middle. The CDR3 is CASSEFVGGADTQYF. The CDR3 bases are TGTGCCAGCAGTGAATTTGTCGGGGGTGCAGATACGCAGTATTTT.

For the CDR3, the DNA is TGTGCCAGCAGCTTAATCCCGAGAGAGACCCAGTACTTC. Encoded protein: CASSLIPRETQYF. The chain uses TRBV7-2 and TRBJ2-5; no reliable D call. Trimming shortened V by 2 bases and J by 4 bases, and 8 bases separated the two germline ends. The CDR3 is 13 amino acids. CDR1 is SGHTA and CDR2 is FQGNSA in the germline V gene.

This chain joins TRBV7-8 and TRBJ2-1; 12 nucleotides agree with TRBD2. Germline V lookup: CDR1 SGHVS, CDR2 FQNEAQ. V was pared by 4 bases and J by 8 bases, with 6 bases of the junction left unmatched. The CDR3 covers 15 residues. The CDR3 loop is CASSSSGRAGYEQFF. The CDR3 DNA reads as TGTGCCAGCAGCTCTAGCGGGAGGGCGGGCTATGAGCAGTTCTTC.

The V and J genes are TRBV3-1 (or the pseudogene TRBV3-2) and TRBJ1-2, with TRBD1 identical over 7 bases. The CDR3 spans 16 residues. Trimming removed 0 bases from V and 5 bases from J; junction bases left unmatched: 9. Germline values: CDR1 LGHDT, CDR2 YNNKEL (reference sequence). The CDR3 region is CASSQDPRAGGYGYTF. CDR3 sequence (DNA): TGTGCCAGCAGCCAAGATCCCCGCGCAGGGGGGTATGGCTACACCTTC.

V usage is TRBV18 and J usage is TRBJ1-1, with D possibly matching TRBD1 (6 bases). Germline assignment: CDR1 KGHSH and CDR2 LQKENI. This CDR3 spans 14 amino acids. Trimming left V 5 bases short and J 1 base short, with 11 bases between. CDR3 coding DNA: TGTGCCAGCTCAGAGCTACAGGGGAACACTGAAGCTTTCTTT. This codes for CASSELQGNTEAFF.

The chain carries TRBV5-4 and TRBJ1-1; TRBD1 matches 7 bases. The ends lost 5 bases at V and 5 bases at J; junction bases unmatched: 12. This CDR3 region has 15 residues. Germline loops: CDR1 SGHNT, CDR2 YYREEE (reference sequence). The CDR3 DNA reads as TGTGCCAGCAGACCAAGACAGGGAGGTTTAACTGAAGCTTTCTTT. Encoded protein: CASRPRQGGLTEAFF.

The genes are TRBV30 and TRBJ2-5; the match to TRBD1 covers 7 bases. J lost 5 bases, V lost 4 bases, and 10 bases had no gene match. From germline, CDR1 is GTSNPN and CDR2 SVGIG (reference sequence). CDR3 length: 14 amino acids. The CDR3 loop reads CAWKTQGNKETQYF. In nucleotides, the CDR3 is TGTGCCTGGAAAACACAGGGGAACAAGGAGACCCAGTACTTC.

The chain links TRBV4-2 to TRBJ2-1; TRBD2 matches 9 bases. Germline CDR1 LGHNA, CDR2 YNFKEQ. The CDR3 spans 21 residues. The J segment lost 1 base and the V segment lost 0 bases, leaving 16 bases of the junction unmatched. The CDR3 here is CASSQDPPVAGVSGSYNEQFF. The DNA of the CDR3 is TGTGCCAGCAGCCAAGACCCCCCGGTAGCGGGGGTATCGGGTTCCTACAATGAGCAGTTCTTC.

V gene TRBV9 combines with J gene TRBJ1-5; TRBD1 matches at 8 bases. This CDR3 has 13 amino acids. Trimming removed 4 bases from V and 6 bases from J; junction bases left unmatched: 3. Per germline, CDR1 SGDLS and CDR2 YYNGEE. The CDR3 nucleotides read TGTGCCAGCAGCCGGACAGGGATTCAGCCCCAGCATTTT. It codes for CASSRTGIQPQHF.

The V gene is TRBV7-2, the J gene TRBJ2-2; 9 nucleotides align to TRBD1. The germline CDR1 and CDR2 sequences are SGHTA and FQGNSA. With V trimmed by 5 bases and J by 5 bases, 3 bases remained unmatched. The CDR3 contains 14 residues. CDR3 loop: CASSRDRVTGELFF. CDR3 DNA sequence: TGTGCCAGCAGCCGGGACAGGGTGACCGGGGAGCTGTTTTTT. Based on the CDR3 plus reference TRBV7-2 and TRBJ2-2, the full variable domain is GAGVSQSPSNKVTEKGKDVELRCDPISGHTALYWYRQSLGQGLEFLIYFQGNSAPDKSGLPSDRFSAERTGGSVSTLTIQRTQQEDSAVYLCASSRDRVTGELFFGEGSRLTVL.

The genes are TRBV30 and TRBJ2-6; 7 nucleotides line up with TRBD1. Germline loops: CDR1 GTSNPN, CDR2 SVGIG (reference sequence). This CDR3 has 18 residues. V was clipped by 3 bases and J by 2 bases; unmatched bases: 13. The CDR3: CAWRKRRGQLTGANVLTF. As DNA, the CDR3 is TGTGCCTGGAGAAAGCGAAGGGGGCAGTTGACTGGGGCCAACGTCCTGACTTTC.

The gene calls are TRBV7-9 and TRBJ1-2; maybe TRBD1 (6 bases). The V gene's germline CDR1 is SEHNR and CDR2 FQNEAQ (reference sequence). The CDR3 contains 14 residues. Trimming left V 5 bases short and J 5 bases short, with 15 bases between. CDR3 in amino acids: CASSPGQGIYGYTF. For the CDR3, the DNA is TGTGCCAGCAGCCCGGGGCAGGGGATTTATGGCTACACCTTC.

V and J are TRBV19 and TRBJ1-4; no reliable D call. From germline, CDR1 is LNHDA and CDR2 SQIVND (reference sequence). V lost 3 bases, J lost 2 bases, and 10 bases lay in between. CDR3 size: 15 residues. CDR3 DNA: TGTGCCAGTAGTATCGGTGATGAGACTAATGAAAAACTGTTTTTT. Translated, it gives CASSIGDETNEKLFF.

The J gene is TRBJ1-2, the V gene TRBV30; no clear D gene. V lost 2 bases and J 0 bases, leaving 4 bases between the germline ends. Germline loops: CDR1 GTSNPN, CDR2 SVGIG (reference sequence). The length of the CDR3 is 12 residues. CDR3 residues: CAWSFANYGYTF. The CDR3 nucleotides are TGTGCCTGGAGTTTCGCTAACTATGGCTACACCTTC. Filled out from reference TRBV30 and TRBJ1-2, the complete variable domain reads SQTIHQWPATLVQPVGSPLSLECTVEGTSNPNLYWYRQAAGRGLQLLFYSVGIGQISSEVPQNLSASRPQDRQFILSSKKLLLSDSGFYLCAWSFANYGYTFGSGTRLTVV.

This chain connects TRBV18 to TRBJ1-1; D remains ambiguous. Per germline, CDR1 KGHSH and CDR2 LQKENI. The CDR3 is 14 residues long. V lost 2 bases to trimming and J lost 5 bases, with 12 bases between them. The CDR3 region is CASSPSPLVTEAFF. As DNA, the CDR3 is TGTGCCAGCTCACCATCCCCCTTAGTGACTGAAGCTTTCTTT.

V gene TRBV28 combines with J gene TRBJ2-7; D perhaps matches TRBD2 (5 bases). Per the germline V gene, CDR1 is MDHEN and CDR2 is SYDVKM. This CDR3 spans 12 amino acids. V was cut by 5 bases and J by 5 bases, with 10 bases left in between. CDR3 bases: TGTGCCAGCAGTCCGGACTTAGACGAGCAGTACGTC. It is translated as CASSPDLDEQYV.

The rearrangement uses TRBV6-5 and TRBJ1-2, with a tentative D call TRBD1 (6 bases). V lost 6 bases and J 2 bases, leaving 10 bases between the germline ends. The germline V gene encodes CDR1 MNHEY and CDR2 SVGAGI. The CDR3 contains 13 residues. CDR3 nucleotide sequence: TGTGCCAGCAGCAAAGACAGGAACTATGGCTACACCTTC. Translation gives CASSKDRNYGYTF.

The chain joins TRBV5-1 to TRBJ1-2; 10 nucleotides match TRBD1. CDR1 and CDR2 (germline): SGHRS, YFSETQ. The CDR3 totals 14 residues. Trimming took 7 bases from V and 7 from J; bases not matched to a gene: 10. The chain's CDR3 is CASLPTGGSGGYTF. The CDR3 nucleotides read TGCGCCAGCCTCCCGACAGGGGGCTCCGGTGGCTACACCTTC.